This TCR beta chain emerged from a study of control samples from healthy donors and cancer patients (dated by TCRdb to the early 2020s). This clone was seen once. The antigen it binds to is not known. No qualities accompany the bases; no much larger clone lies one base away. Library creation used the immunoSEQ multiplex PCR assay. The source is immuneACCESS, and TCRdb retained only in-frame sequences with V and J called. Part of the clones is not carried over; for the studies checked, unresolved V genes explain less than half of this, and the remainder is unexplained. The sample contains approximately 220,000 clones, around 94% of them found a single time. Roughly 1.6% of the sample goes to the ten largest clones. Sample: blood. This clonotype originated in a man aged 45-65 years in good health.

The bases are TGCGCCAGCAGCTTTACCACCTACCTCCGGGACAGGGCCTCCTACGAGCAGTACTTC. Protein translation: CASSFTTYLRDRASYEQYF. The chain uses TRBV5-1 and TRBJ2-7; 9 junctional bases match TRBD1. Taken from the germline V gene, the CDR1 and CDR2 loops are SGHRS and YFSETQ. Compared with germline, V lacks 2 bases and J lacks 0 bases; bases without a gene match: 15. The CDR3 covers 19 residues, taking in both the cysteine and the phenylalanine. Just the 57-base CDR3 DNA is kept, in frame starting at base 1.